This T cell receptor beta chain is drawn from a study of graft-versus-host responses after intestinal transplantation. The method was immunoSEQ multiplex PCR; TCRdb's version includes in-frame clones alone and lacks a portion of them. Here the sample spans more than 25,000 clones, 90% to 95% being singletons. This clonotype was sampled from a human patient who received an intestinal transplant, so some T cells may come from the graft donor. This specimen was PBMCs, taken roughly 30 days after intestinal transplant.

CDR3 DNA: TGTGCCAGTAACCCTGCGGGGTATAGCAATCAGCCCCAGCATTTT. This translates into CASNPAGYSNQPQHF. The chain couples TRBV19 to TRBJ1-5; D is uncertain. The V gene lost 7 bases and the J gene lost 0 bases, with 13 bases spanning the gap. CDR1 is LNHDA and CDR2 is SQIVND in the germline V gene (reference sequence). The CDR3 length is 15 residues.